Below, 25 T cell receptor beta chains from the same sample are listed, as sequenced in a study of regulatory T cells in long-lasting Graves disease. This sample's time point: newly diagnosed GD, antithyroid drugs for less than 3 months. PBMC RNA served as the TCR library source. Investigators prepared the TCR beta libraries by applying iRepertoire HTBI primers and Arm-PCR of CDR3 regions. Using its own MiXCR run on the multiplex PCR reads, TCRdb lists one record per CDR3 protein. The sample shows about 620,000 distinct CDR3 sequences, around 17% of them seen only once. The sample was also reused in another study, on T cells in Graves' hyperthyroidism and ophthalmopathy.

The input for sequencing was peripheral blood mononuclear cells (PBMCs), taken at new diagnosis, from a patient treated with antithyroid drugs. Receptors originate from a woman younger than 45 with Graves disease.

In its sample, this clonotype was seen many times. The rearrangement uses TRBV7-3 and TRBJ2-1; D is possibly TRBD2 (5 bases). The germline gives CDR1 SGHTA, CDR2 FQGTGA. The V and J ends lost 0 bases and 2 bases respectively, with 8 bases between them. This CDR3 has 15 residues. The CDR3 DNA sequence: TGTGCCAGCAGCTTAACAGGCGGGCCCTACAATGAGCAGTTCTTC. As protein: CASSLTGGPYNEQFF.

The table lists this clonotype with many counts. The J gene is TRBJ2-1, the V gene TRBV2, with D unresolved. The CDR3 totals 12 residues. CDR1 is SNHLY and CDR2 is FYNNEI in the germline V gene. V was cut by 1 base and J by 13 bases, with 11 bases left in between. The CDR3 loop is CASSEGTTLQFF. The DNA of the CDR3 is TGTGCCAGCAGTGAAGGTACGACACTTCAGTTCTTC.

V is TRBV20-1 and J is TRBJ2-3; possibly TRBD1 or TRBD2 for D (5 bases each). This CDR3 region has 17 residues. V dropped 6 bases and J dropped 6 bases, with 28 bases sitting between them. Germline CDR1 and CDR2: DFQATT and SNEGSKA (reference sequence). The CDR3 nucleotides are TGCAGTGCACGACGGGCAAGGGGATCCGGGAAAGGTGATACGCAGTATTTT. It translates to CSARRARGSGKGDTQYF.

Turning to this clonotype: Given a much more abundant clone one base away, this may be a read error. CDR3 loop: CASSSDAAWGEQFF. CDR3 coding DNA: TGTGCCAGCAGCTCAGATGCGGCTTGGGGTGAGCAGTTCTTC. V gene TRBV11-2 combines with J gene TRBJ2-1, with D unresolved. Germline V gene sequence: CDR1 SGHAT, CDR2 FQNNGV. Trimming left V 4 bases short and J 9 bases short, with 16 bases between. The CDR3 loop spans 14 amino acids.

This rearrangement joins TRBV5-8 to TRBJ2-1; D gene ambiguous. Germline loops: CDR1 SGHTS, CDR2 YDEGEE. Trimming removed 0 bases at V and 4 bases at J, with 14 bases between. The CDR3 is made up of 16 amino acids. CDR3 DNA sequence: TGTGCCAGCAGCTTGGGATGTTACATTGCTTACAATGAGCAGTTCTTC. Its translation is CASSLGCYIAYNEQFF.

This clonotype occurred many times. The genes are TRBV5-1 and TRBJ2-7; D is possibly TRBD1 (5 bases). CDR1 and CDR2 from the germline V gene are SGHRS and YFSETQ. The CDR3 sequence is 13 residues long. The V end was cut by 4 bases, the J end by 3 bases, with 11 bases between. DNA of the CDR3: TGCGCCAGCAGCCGGCAGGGTGACTACGAGCAGTACTTC. As protein: CASSRQGDYEQYF.

For this clonotype: It may be a read error: a sequence one base away is much more abundant. The chain couples TRBV6-9 to TRBJ2-1, with D possibly being TRBD2 (5 bases). V was cut by 2 bases and J by 14 bases, with 13 bases left in between. This CDR3 comprises 12 residues. The germline V gene has CDR1 MNHGY and CDR2 SVAAGI. CDR3 nucleotide sequence: TGTGCCAGCAGTTATAACGGGATGGACGAGTTCTTC. It codes for CASSYNGMDEFF.

This clonotype has at least ten counts. The chain links TRBV12-3 or TRBV12-4 to TRBJ1-1; 7 bases align to TRBD1. V lost 2 bases and J lost 2; bases outside the gene matches: 5. CDR3 size: 15 residues. This CDR3 reads CASSLSGTANTEAFF. The CDR3 nucleotides are TGTGCCAGCAGTTTATCCGGGACAGCTAACACTGAAGCTTTCTTT.

This clonotype showed up many times. V and J are TRBV28 and TRBJ2-3; D is perhaps TRBD2 (6 bases). This CDR3 is built from 20 residues. V was shortened by 5 bases and J by 3 bases, with 30 bases between the two germline ends. Germline V gene lookup returns CDR1 MDHEN and CDR2 SYDVKM. Here the CDR3 DNA reads TGTGCCAGCAGTCCGACCGGACGGGAGAGCGGTCTAAGGAGAACAGATACGCAGTATTTT. Its protein is CASSPTGRESGLRRTDTQYF.

The genes are TRBV3-1 and TRBJ2-7; 13 bases map to TRBD2. After removal of 9 bases from V and 6 bases from J, the junction contained 5 bases not matched to a gene. The CDR3 totals 13 residues. Germline lookup yields CDR1 LGHDT and CDR2 YNNKEL (reference sequence). Written as DNA, the CDR3 is TGTGCCAGTAAAAGACTAGCGGGAGGCGAGCAGTACTTC. Translating it yields CASKRLAGGEQYF.

This clonotype was found many times. J is TRBJ1-2 and V is TRBV2; TRBD1 is a possible D gene (6 bases). The CDR3 length is 14 residues. V lost 7 bases and J lost 4, with 16 bases in between. Looked up from germline, CDR1 is SNHLY and CDR2 is FYNNEI. In DNA, the CDR3 is TGTGCCAGCACCGAGGGGGGCCGGAGCTATGGCTACACCTTC. Protein sequence: CASTEGGRSYGYTF.

The chain employs TRBV7-8 and TRBJ2-7, with D possibly being TRBD1 or TRBD2 (5 bases each). This CDR3 region has 16 residues. Germline CDR1 and CDR2: SGHVS and FQNEAQ. V was shortened by 2 bases and J by 12 bases, with 26 bases between the two germline ends. The CDR3 DNA is TGTGCCAGCAGCTTAAAAGAGGGGCTGGGGACCGAGGGTTGGTACTTC. It codes for CASSLKEGLGTEGWYF.

This chain joins TRBV28 and TRBJ2-1; either TRBD1 or TRBD2 may fit D (5 bases each). CDR1 and CDR2 (germline): MDHEN, SYDVKM. The CDR3 sequence is 19 residues long. The V end was cut by 3 bases, the J end by 4 bases, with 25 bases between. As DNA, the CDR3 is TGTGCCAGCAGTTTCCCCAGGTTTAGACGGGACGGTGGGTACAATGAGCAGTTCTTC. Translation: CASSFPRFRRDGGYNEQFF.

Many counts were recorded for this clonotype. This chain joins TRBV28 and TRBJ1-5, with TRBD1 as a possible D gene (5 bases). The ends were cut back, 5 bases at V and 9 bases at J, with 17 bases in the middle. The CDR3 spans 14 residues. Looked up from germline, CDR1 is MDHEN and CDR2 is SYDVKM. This chain's CDR3 is CASSARAGLRPQHF. The CDR3 DNA reads TGTGCCAGCAGTGCTCGGGCGGGACTGAGGCCCCAGCATTTT.

The table lists this clonotype with a few counts. CDR3 sequence reads: CATSDGVTSFAGELFF. CDR3 sequence (DNA): TGTGCCACCAGTGATGGGGTAACTAGCTTTGCCGGGGAGCTGTTTTTT. The chain joins TRBV24-1 to TRBJ2-2; TRBD2 might be the D (6 bases). This CDR3 has 16 amino acids. Trimming took 3 bases from V and 6 from J, leaving 16 bases between them. Germline V CDR1 and CDR2: KGHDR, SFDVKD.

This sequence joins TRBV12-3 or TRBV12-4 and TRBJ1-3, with D hard to call. The length of the CDR3 is 15 residues. The ends were cut back, 7 bases at V and 0 bases at J, with 13 bases in the middle. CDR3 nucleotides: TGTGCCAGCACCCCGGAACTTCCCTCTGGAAACACCATATATTTT. Protein sequence: CASTPELPSGNTIYF.

The CDR3, as DNA: TGCAGTGCATTACCCGGGACGGCTCTCTACGAGCAGTACTTC. It codes for CSALPGTALYEQYF. The chain recombines TRBV20-1 with TRBJ2-7, with D perhaps given as TRBD1 or TRBD2 (5 bases each). Trimming removed 6 bases at V and 3 bases at J, with 18 bases between. CDR1 is DFQATT, CDR2 SNEGSKA, per germline (reference sequence). This CDR3 has 14 amino acids.

This clonotype was seen ten or more times. The chain combines TRBV2 with TRBJ2-1; D perhaps matches TRBD2 (5 bases). CDR3 length equals 14 residues. V was shortened by 6 bases and J by 10 bases, with 19 bases between the two germline ends. The germline V gene encodes CDR1 SNHLY and CDR2 FYNNEI. CDR3 DNA: TGTGCCAGCAGCCCAACCCCGGGAAGCTGGGAGCAGTTCTTC. Translated, it gives CASSPTPGSWEQFF.

This clonotype was counted only a few times. The chain has TRBV5-4 and TRBJ2-3; TRBD2 matches at 11 bases. The CDR3 loop spans 17 amino acids. CDR1 is SGHNT, CDR2 YYREEE, per germline (reference sequence). The trim removed 1 base at V and 4 bases at J, leaving 8 bases unmatched. CDR3 bases: TGTGCCAGCAGCTTGTCCCCACTAGCGGGAGTTGCAGATACGCAGTATTTT. Protein sequence: CASSLSPLAGVADTQYF.

The gene calls are TRBV9 and TRBJ2-3, with 7 nucleotides matching TRBD2. After removal of 4 bases from V and 0 bases from J, the junction contained 8 bases not matched to a gene. Germline V gene lookup returns CDR1 SGDLS and CDR2 YYNGEE. This CDR3 contains 16 residues. CDR3 residues: CASSPTSLTSTDTQYF. In nucleotides, the CDR3 is TGTGCCAGCAGCCCGACTAGCTTAACTAGCACAGATACGCAGTATTTT. The full variable domain, its missing parts supplied by reference TRBV9 and TRBJ2-3, is DSGVTQTPKHLITATGQRVTLRCSPRSGDLSVYWYQQSLDQGLQFLIQYYNGEERAKGNILERFSAQQFPDLHSELNLSSLELGDSALYFCASSPTSLTSTDTQYFGPGTRLTVL.

The table lists this clonotype with many counts. The gene calls are TRBV12-3 or TRBV12-4 and TRBJ1-1; D might be TRBD1 (6 bases). Trimming shortened V by 5 bases and J by 6 bases, and 10 bases separated the two germline ends. The CDR3 covers 12 residues. This CDR3 is CASSPGVPEAFF. The CDR3, as DNA: TGTGCCAGCAGTCCAGGGGTCCCTGAAGCTTTCTTT.

This clonotype has ten or more counts. The rearrangement joins TRBV28 to TRBJ2-7, with D perhaps matching TRBD1 or TRBD2 (5 bases each). The CDR3 is made up of 15 amino acids. The V gene lost 5 bases and the J gene lost 7 bases, with 21 bases spanning the gap. CDR1 MDHEN and CDR2 SYDVKM come from the germline V gene. CDR3 residues: CASSVTGAGEGEQYF. The CDR3 DNA reads as TGTGCCAGCAGTGTCACAGGCGCAGGTGAGGGTGAGCAGTACTTC.

This clonotype was detected ten times or more. The rearrangement links TRBV30 to TRBJ1-2, with unresolved D. There are 13 residues in the CDR3. Germline V gives CDR1 GTSNPN, CDR2 SVGIG (reference sequence). V gave up 0 bases and J gave up 1 base, with 6 bases separating them. Here the CDR3 DNA reads TGTGCCTGGAGTGTCGGTGATAACTATGGCTACACCTTC. Translation: CAWSVGDNYGYTF.

Regarding this clonotype: A read error may be the cause here, since a much bigger clone is one base away. Since the CDR3 does not end with the conserved phenylalanine or tryptophan, this likely comes from a read error. This chain links TRBV11-2 with TRBJ2-7, with D perhaps TRBD1 or TRBD2 (5 bases each). The CDR3 is 13 residues long. V lost 4 bases, J lost 4 bases, and 11 bases lay in between. Germline CDR1 reads SGHAT; CDR2 reads FQNNGV. The CDR3 loop is CASSSGPVYEQYS. Here the CDR3 DNA reads TGTGCCAGCAGCTCGGGGCCCGTTTACGAGCAGTACTCC.

The table lists this clonotype with many counts. The genes are TRBV12-3 or TRBV12-4 and TRBJ1-1; D gene unclear. Trimming removed 7 bases from V and 4 bases from J, with 10 bases in between. The CDR3 runs 12 residues. CDR3 residues: CASIRWGTEAFF. CDR3 bases: TGTGCCAGCATCAGGTGGGGCACTGAAGCTTTCTTT.